A single sample is the source of the 21 T cell receptor beta chains below, sequenced in a study of T-cell reconstitution after alpha-beta-depleted transplantation in children. Preparation of the TCRbeta library involved a method that used unique molecular identifiers. Each CDR3 protein gets one entry after TCRdb re-called the PCR reads with MiXCR. The repertoire holds around 380,000 distinct CDR3 sequences, with approximately 11% as singletons. The specimen comprised PBMCs from the stem cell graft donor, sampled from the stem cell graft. All receptors come from a human donor who donated a stem cell graft to a child with acute myeloid leukemia.

A word on this clonotype: A much larger clonotype is one base distant, so this may be a read error. The V call is TRBV5-1, the J call TRBJ1-1; 9 nucleotides agree with TRBD1. The CDR3 totals 15 residues. The trim removed 5 bases at V and 0 bases at J, leaving 5 bases unmatched. Per germline, CDR1 SGHRS and CDR2 YFSETQ. CDR3 sequence reads: CASSFRTGVNTEAFF. The CDR3 bases are TGCGCCAGCAGTTTCAGGACAGGGGTGAACACTGAAGCTTTCTTT.

Many counts were recorded for this clonotype. The chain couples TRBV7-2 to TRBJ2-3, with D uncertain. CDR1 SGHTA and CDR2 FQGNSA come from the germline V gene. V gave up 5 bases and J gave up 5 bases, with 11 bases separating them. The CDR3 contains 13 residues. For the CDR3, the DNA is TGTGCCAGCAGCGCCTCGGCCAAAGATACGCAGTATTTT. Translated: CASSASAKDTQYF.

This clonotype occurred a few times. The chain couples TRBV7-2 to TRBJ2-5; D is unresolved. Germline CDR1 SGHTA, CDR2 FQGNSA. Trimming removed 5 bases from V and 5 bases from J, with 18 bases in between. This CDR3 is built from 15 residues. The CDR3 coding sequence is TGTGCCAGCAGCCCGGCCGGTGTAGTTTGGGAGACCCAGTACTTC. Its protein is CASSPAGVVWETQYF.

This chain uses TRBV12-3 or TRBV12-4 with TRBJ1-1; 8 nucleotides agree with TRBD1. The CDR3 runs to 15 residues. V trimming: 7 bases; J trimming: 5 bases; junction bases outside the gene matches: 12. This chain's CDR3 is CASTLRTGLSTEAFF. The CDR3 DNA sequence: TGTGCCAGCACCCTGAGGACAGGGTTGTCTACTGAAGCTTTCTTT.

The J gene is TRBJ2-2, the V gene TRBV6-1; TRBD1 aligns across 10 bases. The trim removed 8 bases at V and 4 bases at J, leaving 4 bases unmatched. The CDR3 extends over 14 amino acids. In germline, CDR1 is MNHNS, CDR2 SASEGT. The CDR3 DNA sequence: TGTGCCAGCGGCGACAGGGGGCTCACCGGGGAGCTGTTTTTT. Its protein product is CASGDRGLTGELFF.

The V call is TRBV2, the J call TRBJ2-3; TRBD2 agrees at 8 bases. After removal of 3 bases from V and 2 bases from J, the junction contained 7 bases not matched to a gene. Germline assignment: CDR1 SNHLY and CDR2 FYNNEI. The length of the CDR3 is 16 residues. CDR3 sequence reads: CASSDSGTYFTDTQYF. In nucleotides, the CDR3 is TGTGCCAGCAGTGATAGCGGGACTTACTTCACAGATACGCAGTATTTT.

This clonotype appeared a few times. This chain uses TRBV29-1 with TRBJ2-7; the D gene is possibly TRBD1 (6 bases). The length of the CDR3 is 12 residues. Germline lookup yields CDR1 SQVTM and CDR2 ANQGSEA. Deletions cut 6 bases from V and 7 bases from J, with 16 bases between. In DNA, the CDR3 is TGCAGCGTACCCGGGACACTAGTGGAGCAGTACTTC. Translated, it gives CSVPGTLVEQYF.

This clonotype was seen only a few times. V gene TRBV4-3 combines with J gene TRBJ1-2, with 11 bases matching TRBD1. From germline, CDR1 is LGHNA and CDR2 YSLEER. The CDR3 loop spans 16 amino acids. After removal of 3 bases from V and 4 bases from J, the junction contained 7 bases not matched to a gene. The CDR3 is CASSHRDRGGLYGYTF. As DNA, the CDR3 is TGCGCCAGCAGCCACCGGGACAGGGGGGGACTCTATGGCTACACCTTC.

This clonotype was seen at least ten times. This chain joins TRBV30 and TRBJ2-3; D is unresolved. Germline assignment: CDR1 GTSNPN and CDR2 SVGIG (reference sequence). Trimming left V 4 bases short and J 0 bases short, with 5 bases between. This CDR3 has 12 amino acids. The CDR3 DNA reads as TGTGCCTGGAAAGGGAGCACAGATACGCAGTATTTT. Its protein product is CAWKGSTDTQYF.

This clonotype turned up a few times. V is TRBV20-1 and J is TRBJ1-3; D uncertain. Trimming shortened V by 0 bases and J by 0 bases, and 15 bases separated the two germline ends. The CDR3 contains 17 residues. Germline CDR1 is DFQATT and CDR2 is SNEGSKA (reference sequence). The DNA of the CDR3 is TGCAGTGCTAGAGACACCGCGACTCCCAGCTCTGGAAACACCATATATTTT. Encoded protein: CSARDTATPSSGNTIYF.

The DNA of the CDR3 is TGTGCCAGCAGTTACTCAGCCCCCCGAGGCACAGATACGCAGTATTTT. Amino acids: CASSYSAPRGTDTQYF. The chain combines TRBV6-5 with TRBJ2-3; no firm D call. This CDR3 contains 16 residues. Germline CDR1 MNHEY, CDR2 SVGAGI. V dropped 0 bases and J dropped 1 base, with 11 bases sitting between them.

This clonotype has just a few counts. The V and J genes are TRBV5-1 and TRBJ2-1, with 11 nucleotides matching TRBD2. Trimming took 6 bases from V and 3 from J; bases not matched to a gene: 5. The CDR3 is 15 residues long. CDR1 SGHRS and CDR2 YFSETQ come from the germline V gene. In nucleotides, the CDR3 is TGCGCCAGCACCGAACTAGCGGGGGTCTACAATGAGCAGTTCTTC. Its translation: CASTELAGVYNEQFF.

Worth noting for this clonotype: One end of the junction is discordant with germline, which a read error may explain. The chain links TRBV7-7 to TRBJ2-1; either TRBD1 or TRBD2 may supply D (5 bases each). The CDR3 spans 14 residues. CDR1 is SSHAT, CDR2 FNYEAQ, per germline (reference sequence). In DNA form, the CDR3 reads TGTGCTAGCAGCTCGGGGACCGCGGTCCGAGAGCAGTTCTTC. Translated, it gives CASSSGTAVREQFF. Variable domain in full (rest from reference TRBV7-7 and TRBJ2-1): GAGVSQSPRYKVTKRGQDVTLRCDPISSHATLYWYQQALGQGPEFLTYFNYEAQPDKSGLPSDRFSAERPEGSISTLTIQRTEQRDSAMYRCASSSGTAVREQFFGPGTRLTVL.

There are a few counts of this clonotype. J is TRBJ1-4 and V is TRBV15; the D gene is possibly TRBD1 (5 bases). V dropped 4 bases and J dropped 6 bases, with 15 bases sitting between them. Germline V gene data show CDR1 as LNHNV and CDR2 as YYDKDF (reference sequence). The CDR3 runs 15 residues. As DNA, the CDR3 is TGTGCCACCAGCATCGCGGGGGAGATTTATGAAAAACTGTTTTTT. It yields the protein CATSIAGEIYEKLFF.

J is TRBJ1-4 and V is TRBV7-9; TRBD1 agrees at 11 bases. This CDR3 comprises 16 residues. Trimming cost V 2 bases and J 10 bases; bases outside gene matches: 9. Per the germline V gene, CDR1 is SEHNR and CDR2 is FQNEAQ (reference sequence). In nucleotides, the CDR3 is TGTGCCAGCAGCTTAACCGGGACAGGGGGTGGAGGAAAACTGTTTTTT. It specifies CASSLTGTGGGGKLFF.

This clonotype showed up many times. J is TRBJ1-1 and V is TRBV7-2; 7 nucleotides align to TRBD1. With V trimmed by 1 base and J by 3 bases, 5 bases remained unmatched. The CDR3 has 15 residues. In germline, CDR1 is SGHTA, CDR2 FQGNSA. The CDR3 spells CASSLDRGLYTEAFF. Here the CDR3 DNA reads TGTGCCAGCAGCTTAGATAGGGGGCTCTACACTGAAGCTTTCTTT. The full variable domain, completed using reference TRBV7-2 and TRBJ1-1, is GAGVSQSPSNKVTEKGKDVELRCDPISGHTALYWYRQSLGQGLEFLIYFQGNSAPDKSGLPSDRFSAERTGGSVSTLTIQRTQQEDSAVYLCASSLDRGLYTEAFFGQGTRLTVV.

This clonotype was picked up a small number of times. The rearrangement uses TRBV4-1 and TRBJ2-2; D remains unclear. Trimming shortened V by 3 bases and J by 6 bases, and 5 bases separated the two germline ends. This CDR3 is built from 12 residues. Germline V CDR1 and CDR2: MGHRA, YSYEKL. Written as DNA, the CDR3 is TGCGCCAGCAGCCAGGGTTCCGGGGAGCTGTTTTTT. Protein product: CASSQGSGELFF.

This clonotype turned up a few times. The rearrangement joins TRBV7-2 to TRBJ2-3, with TRBD2 matching over 13 bases. Germline CDR1 SGHTA, CDR2 FQGNSA. The CDR3 sequence is 17 residues long. V lost 5 bases to trimming and J lost 5 bases; unmatched junction nucleotides: 10. Here the CDR3 DNA reads TGTGCCAGCAGCATCGGTGCGGGACTAGCGGGACTAGATACGCAGTATTTT. As protein: CASSIGAGLAGLDTQYF.

A few counts support this clonotype. The V call is TRBV5-1, the J call TRBJ2-2; possible D gene TRBD1, 6 bases. There are 18 residues in the CDR3. Trimming shortened V by 4 bases and J by 4 bases, and 23 bases separated the two germline ends. CDR1 is SGHRS and CDR2 is YFSETQ in the germline V gene. CDR3 loop: CASSPPVLGAGTTGELFF. DNA of the CDR3: TGCGCCAGCAGCCCCCCCGTCTTGGGGGCAGGGACCACCGGGGAGCTGTTTTTT.

The V and J genes are TRBV5-5 and TRBJ2-7; D possibly corresponds to TRBD2 (6 bases). Trimming cost V 6 bases and J 1 base, with 11 bases left between them. The CDR3 is made up of 13 amino acids. Germline CDR1 SGHKS, CDR2 YYEKEE (reference sequence). The CDR3 sequence: CASTLGGSYEQYF. CDR3 nucleotide sequence: TGTGCCAGCACCCTTGGAGGGTCCTACGAGCAGTACTTC.

This clonotype was observed many times. The chain links TRBV7-2 to TRBJ2-5; no clear D. The germline V gene encodes CDR1 SGHTA and CDR2 FQGNSA. V dropped 3 bases and J dropped 5 bases, with 7 bases sitting between them. CDR3 length equals 12 residues. The CDR3 bases are TGTGCCAGCAGCTTGCCCAGCGAGACCCAGTACTTC. This translates into CASSLPSETQYF. Supplemented by reference TRBV7-2 and TRBJ2-5, the full variable domain reads GAGVSQSPSNKVTEKGKDVELRCDPISGHTALYWYRQSLGQGLEFLIYFQGNSAPDKSGLPSDRFSAERTGGSVSTLTIQRTQQEDSAVYLCASSLPSETQYFGPGTRLLVL.